Presented here are 20 T cell receptor beta chains from one specimen sequenced in a study of monozygotic twins with inflammatory bowel disease. From the 5' RACE reads, TCRdb lists one entry per CDR3 protein and no DNA. This table holds about 450,000 distinct CDR3 sequences. The sample taken for sequencing was blood. These receptor sequences come from a human donor with ulcerative colitis or Crohn's disease, or a healthy co-twin of an affected twin (not recorded which).

The chain recombines TRBV30 with TRBJ1-1; the TCRdb call, TRBD1, lacks DNA for checking. Germline loops: CDR1 GTSNPN, CDR2 SVGIG (reference sequence). The CDR3 contains 14 residues. The CDR3 sequence: CAWSVIHPGTEAFF.

V is TRBV28 and J is TRBJ2-3; lacking DNA, the TRBD2 call made by TCRdb goes unchecked. CDR1 and CDR2 (germline): MDHEN, SYDVKM. This CDR3 is built from 17 residues. Here the CDR3 reads CASSPASGGRGTDTQYF.

The V and J genes are TRBV5-4 and TRBJ1-5; checking the TCRdb D call of TRBD1 is not possible without DNA. This CDR3 has 15 residues. The germline CDR1 and CDR2 sequences are SGHNT and YYREEE (reference sequence). The CDR3 reads CASSLGAGTGVPQHF.

V and J are TRBV7-9 and TRBJ1-4. Germline CDR1 and CDR2: SEHNR and FQNEAQ (reference sequence). This CDR3 is built from 16 residues. The CDR3 protein is CASSLSHLATNEKLFF.

This chain connects TRBV12-3 or TRBV12-4 to TRBJ2-2; TCRdb lists TRBD1, though no DNA is available to test this call. CDR3 length: 14 residues. CDR3 loop: CASRSEGVTGELFF.

The chain carries TRBV18 and TRBJ2-6; there is no DNA to check the TCRdb D call of TRBD2. CDR3 length: 19 residues. Germline values: CDR1 KGHSH, CDR2 LQKENI. This chain's CDR3 is CASSPISGGIFSGANVLTF.

The chain carries TRBV12-3 or TRBV12-4 and TRBJ2-3; there is no DNA to check the TCRdb D call of TRBD2. The CDR3 extends over 14 amino acids. The CDR3 loop reads CASSLGTSGRATYF.

This chain links TRBV9 with TRBJ1-1; the TRBD1 assignment by TCRdb is unverifiable without DNA. The CDR3 contains 16 residues. Germline values: CDR1 SGDLS, CDR2 YYNGEE. CDR3 residues: CASSVVTGQMNTEAFF.

This rearrangement joins TRBV7-3 to TRBJ2-7; the D call from TCRdb, TRBD1, cannot be confirmed without DNA. The CDR3 is 13 amino acids. Germline CDR1 reads SGHTA; CDR2 reads FQGTGA. This chain's CDR3 is CASSPRQGAFQYF.

This sequence joins TRBV29-1 and TRBJ1-4. The CDR3 runs 13 residues. CDR1 and CDR2 from the germline V gene are SQVTM and ANQGSEA. CDR3 loop: CSVEGGVGEKLFF.

V gene TRBV5-4 combines with J gene TRBJ2-5; TCRdb picks TRBD2, but there is no DNA to check that call. The germline gives CDR1 SGHNT, CDR2 YYREEE (reference sequence). The CDR3 covers 18 residues. This CDR3 is CASSFYGTGRGRGETQYF.

The V call is TRBV3-1, the J call TRBJ2-1. The CDR3 contains 14 residues. Germline-derived CDR1 and CDR2 are LGHDT and YNNKEL (reference sequence). CDR3 region: CASSPDFRSNEQFF.

The chain is built from TRBV6-6 and TRBJ1-3; the D gene TCRdb calls, TRBD1, cannot be checked with no DNA. This CDR3 region has 14 residues. Germline V CDR1 and CDR2: MNHNY, SVGAGI (reference sequence). The CDR3 sequence is CASTRVLGGNTIYF.

This rearrangement joins TRBV10-3 to TRBJ2-1; the D call of TRBD2 rests on TCRdb alone, since no DNA is present to check it. CDR3 length: 15 amino acids. The germline V gene encodes CDR1 ENHRY and CDR2 SYGVKD. The CDR3: CAISLGLAGVNEQFF.

V is TRBV18 and J is TRBJ2-4. CDR1 and CDR2 (germline): KGHSH, LQKENI. CDR3 length: 17 residues. Here the CDR3 reads CASSPFKPDIAKNIQYF.

This rearrangement joins TRBV29-1 to TRBJ2-3; TCRdb lists TRBD2, though no DNA is available to test this call. The CDR3 contains 13 residues. The germline V gene encodes CDR1 SQVTM and CDR2 ANQGSEA. This chain's CDR3 is CSARTSGIDTQYF.

The rearrangement links TRBV21-1 to TRBJ2-1; TCRdb selects TRBD1, and the lack of DNA leaves this call unchecked. TRBV21-1 is listed as a pseudogene. The CDR3 is made up of 15 amino acids. The CDR3 loop reads CASSIQGEAYNEQFF.

The gene calls are TRBV7-8 and TRBJ1-1; TCRdb's assignment of TRBD1 cannot be checked, as there is no DNA. The germline V gene has CDR1 SGHVS and CDR2 FQNEAQ. The CDR3 contains 18 residues. The CDR3: CASSLALKGQALNTEAFF.

This chain links TRBV7-2 with TRBJ2-5; the TCRdb D gene call, TRBD2, has no DNA to confirm it. Germline V gene data show CDR1 as SGHTA and CDR2 as FQGNSA. The length of the CDR3 is 14 residues. CDR3 region: CASRSSYSQETQYF.

The chain has TRBV7-2 and TRBJ2-2. The CDR3 consists of 12 residues. Germline V gene lookup returns CDR1 SGHTA and CDR2 FQGNSA. CDR3 in amino acids: CASSLFAGELFF. Supplemented by reference TRBV7-2 and TRBJ2-2, the full variable domain reads GAGVSQSPSNKVTEKGKDVELRCDPISGHTALYWYRQSLGQGLEFLIYFQGNSAPDKSGLPSDRFSAERTGGSVSTLTIQRTQQEDSAVYLCASSLFAGELFFGEGSRLTVL.